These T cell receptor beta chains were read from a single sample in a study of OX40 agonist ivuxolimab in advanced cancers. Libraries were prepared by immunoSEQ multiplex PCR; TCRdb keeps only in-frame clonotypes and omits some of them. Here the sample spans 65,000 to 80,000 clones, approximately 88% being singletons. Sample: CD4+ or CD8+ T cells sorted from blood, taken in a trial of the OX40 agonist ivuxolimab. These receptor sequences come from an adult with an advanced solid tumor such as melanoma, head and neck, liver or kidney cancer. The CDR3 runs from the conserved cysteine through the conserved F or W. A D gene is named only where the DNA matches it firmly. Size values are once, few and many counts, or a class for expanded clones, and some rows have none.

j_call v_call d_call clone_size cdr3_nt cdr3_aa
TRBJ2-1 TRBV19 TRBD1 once TGTGCCAGTAGTCCGGGACAGGAGTACAATGAGCAGTTCTTC CASSPGQEYNEQFF
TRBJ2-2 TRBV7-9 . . TGTGCCAGCAGCTTAGCAGGGAGCACCGGGGAGCTGTTTTTT CASSLAGSTGELFF
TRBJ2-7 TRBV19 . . TGTGCCAGTAGTCTCGGACAGAAGGAGTACTTC CASSLGQKEYF
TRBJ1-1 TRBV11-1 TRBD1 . TGTGCCAGCAGCTTAACTGCAGGGGGCTTAAACACTGAAGCTTTCTTT CASSLTAGGLNTEAFF
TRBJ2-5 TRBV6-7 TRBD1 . TGTGCCAGCAGGAAGACACCGGGACAGACAACTCAAGAGACCCAGTACTTC CASRKTPGQTTQETQYF
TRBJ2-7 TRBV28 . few TGTGCCAGCCTCCCAACAGGGCCCCATTCCTACGAGCAGTACTTC CASLPTGPHSYEQYF
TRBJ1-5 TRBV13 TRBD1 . TGTGCCAGCAGCTTAGCCGGGACAGGGGGCCGAGGCTCGCACAATCAGCCCCAGCATTTT CASSLAGTGGRGSHNQPQHF
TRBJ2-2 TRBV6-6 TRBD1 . TGTGCCAGCAGGCTTGGGACAGACACCGGGGAGCTGTTTTTT CASRLGTDTGELFF
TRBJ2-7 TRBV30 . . TGTGCCGGCCGGGCTACTACCTACGAGCAGTACTTC CAGRATTYEQYF
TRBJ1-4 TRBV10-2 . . TGCGCCAGCAAAGAAAGACATAAAAGACAGACAACTAATGAAAAACTGTTTTTT CASKERHKRQTTNEKLFF
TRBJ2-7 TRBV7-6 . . TGTGCCAGCAGCTTAGGGGGGGGACAGTTTTACGAGCAGTACTTC CASSLGGGQFYEQYF
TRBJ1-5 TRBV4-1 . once TGCGCCAGCAGCCCCCAGGCACTGGATAATCAGCCCCAGCATTTT CASSPQALDNQPQHF
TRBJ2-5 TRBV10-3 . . TGTGCCATCAGTGAGGGTAGACGGGGCCCGCTGGAGACCCAGTACTTC CAISEGRRGPLETQYF
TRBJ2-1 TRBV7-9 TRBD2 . TGTGCCAGCAGCCACGCCGGGACTAGCGGTTACAATGAGCAGTTCTTC CASSHAGTSGYNEQFF
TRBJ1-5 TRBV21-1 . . TGTGCCAGCAGCAATGGGGAGGGGGAAAATCAGCCCCAGCATTTT CASSNGEGENQPQHF
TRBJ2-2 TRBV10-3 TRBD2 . TGTGCCATCAGCGGGACTACTCAAGACACCGGGGAGCTGTTTTTT CAISGTTQDTGELFF
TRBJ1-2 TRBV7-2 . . TGTGCCAGCAGCTTAGACCCAGGAGGTTTCCTCTATGGCTACACCTTC CASSLDPGGFLYGYTF